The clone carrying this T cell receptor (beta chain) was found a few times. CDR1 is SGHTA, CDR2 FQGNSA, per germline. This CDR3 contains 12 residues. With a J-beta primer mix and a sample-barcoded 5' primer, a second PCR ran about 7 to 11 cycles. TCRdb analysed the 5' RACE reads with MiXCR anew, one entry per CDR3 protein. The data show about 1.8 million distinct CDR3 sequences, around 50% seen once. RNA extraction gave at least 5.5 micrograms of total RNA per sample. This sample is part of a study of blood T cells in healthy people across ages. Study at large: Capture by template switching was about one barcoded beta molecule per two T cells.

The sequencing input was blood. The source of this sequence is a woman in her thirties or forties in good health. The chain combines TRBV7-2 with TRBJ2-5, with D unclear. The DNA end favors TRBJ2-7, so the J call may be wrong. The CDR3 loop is CASSPYLDEQYF. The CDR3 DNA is TGTGCCAGCAGCCCCTATCTGGACGAGCAGTACTTC.